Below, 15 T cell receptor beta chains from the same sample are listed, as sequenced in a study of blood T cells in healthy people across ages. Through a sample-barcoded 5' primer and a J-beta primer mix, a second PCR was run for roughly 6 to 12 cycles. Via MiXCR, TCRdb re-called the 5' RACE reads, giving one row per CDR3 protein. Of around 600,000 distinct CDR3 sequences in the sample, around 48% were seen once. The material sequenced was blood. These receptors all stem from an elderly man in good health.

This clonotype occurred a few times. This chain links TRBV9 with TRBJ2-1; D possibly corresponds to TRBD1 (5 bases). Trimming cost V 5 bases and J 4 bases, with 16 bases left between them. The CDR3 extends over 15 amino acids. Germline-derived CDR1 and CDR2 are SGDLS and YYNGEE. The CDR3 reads CASSTTVDLYNEQFF. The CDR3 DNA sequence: TGTGCCAGCAGTACGACAGTAGATCTATACAATGAGCAGTTCTTC.

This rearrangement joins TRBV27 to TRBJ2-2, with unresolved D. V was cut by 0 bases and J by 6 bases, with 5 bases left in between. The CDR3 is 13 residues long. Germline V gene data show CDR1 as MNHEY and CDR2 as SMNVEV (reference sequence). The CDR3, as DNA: TGTGCCAGCAGTTTATCAGGGCCCGGGGAGCTGTTTTTT. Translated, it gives CASSLSGPGELFF.

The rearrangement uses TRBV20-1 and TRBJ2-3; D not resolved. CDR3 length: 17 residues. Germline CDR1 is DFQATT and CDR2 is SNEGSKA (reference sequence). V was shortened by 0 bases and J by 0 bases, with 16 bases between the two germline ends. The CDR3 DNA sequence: TGCAGTGCTAGAGATCGGTCGGGCCCCGCTAGCACAGATACGCAGTATTTT. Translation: CSARDRSGPASTDTQYF.

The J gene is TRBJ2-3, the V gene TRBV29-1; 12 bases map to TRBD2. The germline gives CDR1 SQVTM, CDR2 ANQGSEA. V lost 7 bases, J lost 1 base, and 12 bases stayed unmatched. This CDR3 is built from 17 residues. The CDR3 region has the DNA TGCAGCGGGGGTCGGACTAGCGGGAAGGATCGCACAGATACGCAGTATTTT. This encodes CSGGRTSGKDRTDTQYF.

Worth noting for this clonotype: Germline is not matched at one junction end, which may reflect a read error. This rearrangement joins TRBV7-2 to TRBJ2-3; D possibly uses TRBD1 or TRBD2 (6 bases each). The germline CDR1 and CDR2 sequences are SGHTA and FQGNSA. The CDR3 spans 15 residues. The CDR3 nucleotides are TGTGCCGGCAGCCAAACGGGGGCGCGGACAGATACGCAGTATTTT. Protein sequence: CAGSQTGARTDTQYF. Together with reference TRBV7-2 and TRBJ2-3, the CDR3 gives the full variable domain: GAGVSQSPSNKVTEKGKDVELRCDPISGHTALYWYRQSLGQGLEFLIYFQGNSAPDKSGLPSDRFSAERTGGSVSTLTIQRTQQEDSAVYLCAGSQTGARTDTQYFGPGTRLTVL.

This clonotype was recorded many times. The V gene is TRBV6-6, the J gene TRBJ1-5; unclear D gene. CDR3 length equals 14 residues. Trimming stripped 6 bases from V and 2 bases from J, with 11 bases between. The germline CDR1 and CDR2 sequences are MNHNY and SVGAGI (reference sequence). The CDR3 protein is CASSPQAGNQPQHF. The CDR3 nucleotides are TGTGCCAGCAGCCCCCAAGCGGGCAATCAGCCCCAGCATTTT.

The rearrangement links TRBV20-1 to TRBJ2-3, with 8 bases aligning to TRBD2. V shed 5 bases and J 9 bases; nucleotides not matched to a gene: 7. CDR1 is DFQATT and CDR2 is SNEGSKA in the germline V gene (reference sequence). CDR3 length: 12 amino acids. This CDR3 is CSAGLAGDTQYF. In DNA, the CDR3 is TGCAGTGCTGGTCTAGCGGGTGACACGCAGTATTTT.

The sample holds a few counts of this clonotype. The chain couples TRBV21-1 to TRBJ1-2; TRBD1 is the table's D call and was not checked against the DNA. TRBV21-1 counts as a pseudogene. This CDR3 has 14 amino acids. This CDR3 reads CASPLGELGYGYTF. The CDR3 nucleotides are TGTGCCAGCCCCCTCGGGGAATTAGGTTATGGCTACACCTTC.

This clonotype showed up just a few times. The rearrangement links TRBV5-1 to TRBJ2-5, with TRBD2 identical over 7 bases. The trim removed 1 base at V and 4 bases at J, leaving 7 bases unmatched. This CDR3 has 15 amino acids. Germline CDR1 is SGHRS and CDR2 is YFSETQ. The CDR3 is CASSLPAGSTETQYF. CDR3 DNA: TGCGCCAGCAGCTTGCCAGCGGGATCGACAGAGACCCAGTACTTC. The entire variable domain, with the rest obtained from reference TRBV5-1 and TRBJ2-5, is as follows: KAGVTQTPRYLIKTRGQQVTLSCSPISGHRSVSWYQQTPGQGLQFLFEYFSETQRNKGNFPGRFSGRQFSNSRSEMNVSTLELGDSALYLCASSLPAGSTETQYFGPGTRLLVL.

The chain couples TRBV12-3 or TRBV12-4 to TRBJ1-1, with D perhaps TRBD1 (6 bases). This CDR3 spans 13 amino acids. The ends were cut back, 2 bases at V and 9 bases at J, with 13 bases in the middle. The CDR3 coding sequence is TGTGCCAGCAGTTTAAACCCGGACAGCAAAGCTTTCTTT. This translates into CASSLNPDSKAFF.

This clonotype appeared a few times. The CDR3 DNA is TGTGCCAGCAGCTCGTCGGGGGGCTATGAGCAGTTCTTC. It yields the protein CASSSSGGYEQFF. J is TRBJ2-1 and V is TRBV11-3; weak D call: TRBD2 (7 bases). The CDR3 has 13 amino acids. The germline CDR1 and CDR2 sequences are SGHNT and YENEEA. V was pared by 4 bases and J by 8 bases, with 12 bases between. The whole variable domain, filled in from reference TRBV11-3 and TRBJ2-1, reads EAGVVQSPRYKIIEKKQPVAFWCNPISGHNTLYWYLQNLGQGPELLIRYENEEAVDDSQLPKDRFSAERLKGVDSTLKIQPAELGDSAVYLCASSSSGGYEQFFGPGTRLTVL.

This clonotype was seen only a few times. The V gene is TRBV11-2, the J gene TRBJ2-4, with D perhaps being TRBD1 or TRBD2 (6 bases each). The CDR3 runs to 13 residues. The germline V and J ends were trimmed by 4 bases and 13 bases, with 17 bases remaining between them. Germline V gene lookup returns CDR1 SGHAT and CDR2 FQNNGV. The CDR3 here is CASSSRGVPSQYF. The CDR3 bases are TGTGCCAGCAGCTCGAGGGGGGTACCGTCCCAGTACTTC.

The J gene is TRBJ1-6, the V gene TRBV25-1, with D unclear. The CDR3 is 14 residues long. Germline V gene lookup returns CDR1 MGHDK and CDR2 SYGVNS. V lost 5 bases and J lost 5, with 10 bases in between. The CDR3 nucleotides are TGTGCCAGCAGTTCAGAGTTACATAATTCACCCCTCCACTTT. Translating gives CASSSELHNSPLHF.

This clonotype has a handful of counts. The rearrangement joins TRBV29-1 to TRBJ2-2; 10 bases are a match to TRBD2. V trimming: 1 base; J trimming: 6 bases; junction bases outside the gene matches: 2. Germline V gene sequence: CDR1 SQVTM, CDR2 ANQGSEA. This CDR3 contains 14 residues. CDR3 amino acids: CSVEGSGRPGELFF. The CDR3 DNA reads TGCAGCGTTGAAGGTAGCGGGAGGCCCGGGGAGCTGTTTTTT.

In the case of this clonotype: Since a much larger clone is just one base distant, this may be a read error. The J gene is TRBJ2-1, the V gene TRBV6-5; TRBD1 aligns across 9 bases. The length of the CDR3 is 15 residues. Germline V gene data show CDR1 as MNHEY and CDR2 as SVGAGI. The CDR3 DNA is TGTGCCGGCAGGCGGGACAGGGAGGGGGGCAATGAGCAGTTCTTC. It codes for CAGRRDREGGNEQFF.